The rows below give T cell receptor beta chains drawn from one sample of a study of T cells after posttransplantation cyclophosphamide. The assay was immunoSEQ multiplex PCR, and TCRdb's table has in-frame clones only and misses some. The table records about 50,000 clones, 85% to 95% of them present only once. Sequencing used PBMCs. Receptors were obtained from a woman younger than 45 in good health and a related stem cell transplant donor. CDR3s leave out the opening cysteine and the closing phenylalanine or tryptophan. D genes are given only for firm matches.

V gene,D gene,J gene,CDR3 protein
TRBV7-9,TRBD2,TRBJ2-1,ASTPGTTSYNEQF
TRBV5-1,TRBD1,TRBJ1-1,ASSSGQGNTEAF
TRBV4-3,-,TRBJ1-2,ASSQTAGEGYT
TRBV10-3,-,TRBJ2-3,ALGGWSGDTQY
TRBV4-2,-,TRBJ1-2,ASSQDLTEAYGYT
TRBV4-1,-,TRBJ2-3,ASSPGLTDTQY
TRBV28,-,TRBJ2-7,ASSLPGYEQY
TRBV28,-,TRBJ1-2,ASTPQQGYGYT
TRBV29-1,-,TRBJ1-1,SVGGLYTEAF
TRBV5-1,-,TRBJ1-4,ASRPASGNEKLF
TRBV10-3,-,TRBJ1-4,AISEKNRVSNEKLF
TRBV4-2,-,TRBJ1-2,ASSQDAGNTHNYGYT
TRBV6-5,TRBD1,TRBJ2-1,ASRTQGTDNEQF
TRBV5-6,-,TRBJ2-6,ASSLPGWGANVLT
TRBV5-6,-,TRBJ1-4,ASSLTDSEKLF